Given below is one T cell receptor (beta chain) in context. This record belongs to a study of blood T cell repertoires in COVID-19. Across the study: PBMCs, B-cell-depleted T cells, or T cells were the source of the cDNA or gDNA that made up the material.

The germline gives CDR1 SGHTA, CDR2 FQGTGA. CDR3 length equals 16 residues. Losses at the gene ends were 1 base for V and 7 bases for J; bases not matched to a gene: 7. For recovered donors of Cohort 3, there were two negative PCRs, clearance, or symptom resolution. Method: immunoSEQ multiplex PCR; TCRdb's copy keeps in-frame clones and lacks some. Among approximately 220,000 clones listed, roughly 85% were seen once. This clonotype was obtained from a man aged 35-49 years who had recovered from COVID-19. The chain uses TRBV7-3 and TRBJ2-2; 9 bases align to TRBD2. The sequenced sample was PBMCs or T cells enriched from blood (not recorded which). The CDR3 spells CASSLNSGRLGGELFF. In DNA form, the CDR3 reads TGTGCCAGCAGCTTAAACAGCGGGAGGCTTGGCGGGGAGCTGTTTTTT.